These 30 T cell receptor beta chains were sequenced from one sample in a study of blood T cell repertoires in COVID-19. Method: immunoSEQ multiplex PCR; TCRdb's copy keeps in-frame clones and lacks some. The sample yields over 90,000 clones, about four fifths seen once. Sample: peripheral blood. The receptor set was obtained from a man aged 80 or over with COVID-19, enrolled during active disease.

The chain recombines TRBV4-2 with TRBJ1-1, with D possibly being TRBD1 (5 bases). Deletions cut 2 bases from V and 2 bases from J, with 9 bases between. The CDR3 loop spans 14 amino acids. From germline, CDR1 is LGHNA and CDR2 YNFKEQ. The CDR3 loop is CASSQRQGNTEAFF. The DNA for the CDR3 is TGTGCCAGCAGCCAACGTCAGGGAAACACTGAAGCTTTCTTT.

This clone appeared once. The V call is TRBV9, the J call TRBJ2-3; a possible D gene is TRBD2 (6 bases). V gave up 4 bases and J gave up 6 bases, with 15 bases separating them. Germline V gene lookup returns CDR1 SGDLS and CDR2 YYNGEE. The CDR3 totals 14 residues. The DNA of the CDR3 is TGTGCCAGCAGCCTCCTGGAGGGAACGGATACGCAGTATTTT. Protein product: CASSLLEGTDTQYF.

This clone was found once. The chain combines TRBV19 with TRBJ2-5; D perhaps matches TRBD1 (6 bases). CDR1 and CDR2 from the germline V gene are LNHDA and SQIVND (reference sequence). V was clipped by 2 bases and J by 1 base, with 8 bases between them. This CDR3 is built from 14 residues. The CDR3 DNA reads as TGTGCCAGTAGTATAACAGGGCCCCAAGAGACCCAGTACTTC. Translating it yields CASSITGPQETQYF. The whole variable domain, filled in from reference TRBV19 and TRBJ2-5, reads DGGITQSPKYLFRKEGQNVTLSCEQNLNHDAMYWYRQDPGQGLRLIYYSQIVNDFQKGDIAEGYSVSREKKESFPLTVTSAQKNPTAFYLCASSITGPQETQYFGPGTRLLVL.

The chain uses TRBV6-5 and TRBJ2-7; D gene ambiguous. Trimming took 10 bases from V and 0 from J, leaving 19 bases between them. The CDR3 length is 15 residues. Germline V gene data show CDR1 as MNHEY and CDR2 as SVGAGI. Here the CDR3 reads CATTSLGSYSYEQYF. DNA of the CDR3: TGTGCCACCACCTCGTTGGGCAGCTACTCCTACGAGCAGTACTTC.

V gene TRBV5-4 combines with J gene TRBJ2-1, with TRBD1 identical over 7 bases. The V and J ends lost 3 bases and 5 bases, in that order; junction bases with no gene match: 5. Germline-derived CDR1 and CDR2 are SGHNT and YYREEE (reference sequence). This CDR3 comprises 14 residues. In nucleotides, the CDR3 is TGTGCCAGCAGCTCTCAGGGGGTGAACAATGAGCAGTTCTTC. Residues: CASSSQGVNNEQFF.

The rearrangement uses TRBV2 and TRBJ2-3; D is perhaps TRBD2 (7 bases). Trimming shortened V by 2 bases and J by 2 bases, and 14 bases separated the two germline ends. The CDR3 loop spans 16 amino acids. Germline-derived CDR1 and CDR2 are SNHLY and FYNNEI. The CDR3 region has the DNA TGTGCCAGCAGTGAAAGGGCGGGGGCTTTCACAGATACGCAGTATTTT. Translated, it gives CASSERAGAFTDTQYF.

The J gene is TRBJ2-6, the V gene TRBV5-1; no clear D. V dropped 0 bases and J dropped 0 bases, with 10 bases sitting between them. The CDR3 runs to 17 residues. In germline, CDR1 is SGHRS, CDR2 YFSETQ. The CDR3 sequence is CASSLDGLYSGANVLTF. The CDR3 DNA reads as TGCGCCAGCAGCTTGGATGGGCTCTACTCTGGGGCCAACGTCCTGACTTTC.

The chain recombines TRBV5-4 with TRBJ2-3, with TRBD2 matching over 14 bases. V was pared by 0 bases and J by 5 bases, with 5 bases of the junction left unmatched. Germline V gene sequence: CDR1 SGHNT, CDR2 YYREEE (reference sequence). The CDR3 contains 17 residues. The CDR3 sequence is CASSLGLAGGQGDTQYF. In DNA form, the CDR3 reads TGTGCCAGCAGCTTGGGACTAGCGGGGGGGCAGGGAGATACGCAGTATTTT.

The gene calls are TRBV5-8 and TRBJ1-1; a possible D gene is TRBD1 (5 bases). This CDR3 has 14 amino acids. The germline V gene encodes CDR1 SGHTS and CDR2 YDEGEE. V was cut by 4 bases and J by 6 bases, with 16 bases left in between. The CDR3 coding sequence is TGTGCCAGCAGCCGGCTAAGGGGTGGCGCTGAAGCTTTCTTT. Protein: CASSRLRGGAEAFF.

This clone was seen just once. The V and J genes are TRBV5-1 and TRBJ1-6; D remains unclear. This CDR3 has 14 amino acids. Trimming cost V 1 base and J 8 bases, with 10 bases left between them. Germline loops: CDR1 SGHRS, CDR2 YFSETQ. Written as DNA, the CDR3 is TGCGCCAGCAGCTTGTGGAGAAATTATTCACCCCTCCACTTT. Amino acids: CASSLWRNYSPLHF.

The gene calls are TRBV18 and TRBJ1-3, with TRBD1 matching 7 bases. With V trimmed by 3 bases and J by 1 base, 3 bases remained unmatched. The CDR3 is made up of 15 amino acids. Germline V CDR1 and CDR2: KGHSH, LQKENI. DNA for the CDR3: TGTGCCAGCTCACCCCCACAGGGGTCTGGAAACACCATATATTTT. Its protein product is CASSPPQGSGNTIYF.

The V call is TRBV7-3, the J call TRBJ2-5, with D unresolved. Trimming removed 2 bases from V and 4 bases from J, with 8 bases in between. The length of the CDR3 is 13 residues. Per germline, CDR1 SGHTA and CDR2 FQGTGA. CDR3 DNA sequence: TGTGCCAGCAGCTTATATCCGCGAGAGACCCAGTACTTC. It yields the protein CASSLYPRETQYF.

The V gene is TRBV9, the J gene TRBJ2-1; TRBD2 is a possible D gene (5 bases). Germline CDR1 reads SGDLS; CDR2 reads YYNGEE. This CDR3 contains 14 residues. V lost 3 bases and J lost 6, with 13 bases in between. The CDR3 nucleotides read TGTGCCAGCAGCGGCGGGCAGATTCCCAATGAGCAGTTCTTC. This sequence encodes CASSGGQIPNEQFF.

This clone was seen only a few times. This sequence joins TRBV6-1 and TRBJ1-4, with D unclear. V was cut by 1 base and J by 5 bases, with 11 bases left in between. Germline values: CDR1 MNHNS, CDR2 SASEGT. The CDR3 sequence is 15 residues long. Here the CDR3 reads CASSEGLQLNEKLFF. CDR3 in DNA: TGTGCCAGCAGTGAAGGATTACAGCTGAATGAAAAACTGTTTTTT.

V gene TRBV10-3 combines with J gene TRBJ1-6; D is possibly TRBD1 (6 bases). Trimming took off 2 bases at V and 9 bases at J, with 11 bases between the two ends. CDR1 is ENHRY and CDR2 is SYGVKD in the germline V gene. The CDR3 loop spans 14 amino acids. The CDR3 sequence: CAISEGGARSPLHF. DNA for the CDR3: TGTGCCATCAGTGAGGGGGGGGCTCGTTCACCCCTCCACTTT.

V gene TRBV30 combines with J gene TRBJ2-7; 8 nucleotides agree with TRBD1. Germline loops: CDR1 GTSNPN, CDR2 SVGIG (reference sequence). Unmatched junction bases numbered 9, after V lost 1 base and J lost 4 bases. CDR3 length: 15 amino acids. CDR3: CAWSARRTGQYEQYF. The CDR3 region has the DNA TGTGCCTGGAGTGCCCGCCGGACAGGGCAGTACGAGCAGTACTTC.

This clone was seen only once. The CDR3 region is CASSLRLLEKLFF. CDR3 in DNA: TGTGCCAGCAGTTTGAGGTTACTTGAAAAACTGTTTTTT. The chain has TRBV2 and TRBJ1-4; unclear D gene. V was pared by 5 bases and J by 7 bases, with 11 bases between. This CDR3 has 13 residues. The germline gives CDR1 SNHLY, CDR2 FYNNEI.

This chain uses TRBV14 with TRBJ2-2; D may be TRBD1 (6 bases). There are 14 residues in the CDR3. CDR1 SGHDN and CDR2 FVKESK come from the germline V gene. Between the trimmed V and J ends, which lost 6 bases and 3 bases, there was a span of 11 bases. The CDR3 bases are TGTGCCAGCAGGGGCAGGGGCCACACCGGGGAGCTGTTTTTT. It encodes CASRGRGHTGELFF.

The V and J genes are TRBV7-9 and TRBJ2-5, with 8 bases that match TRBD1. Germline V lookup: CDR1 SEHNR, CDR2 FQNEAQ (reference sequence). CDR3 length: 16 amino acids. Trimming took 5 bases from V and 1 from J; bases not matched to a gene: 9. The DNA for the CDR3 is TGTGCCAGCAGCGTCCTCAGGGGGCTCGGCCAAGAGACCCAGTACTTC. Protein: CASSVLRGLGQETQYF.

The chain's CDR3 is CASSPRLPSGANVLTF. In DNA, the CDR3 is TGCGCCAGCAGCCCCCGACTTCCCTCTGGGGCCAACGTCCTGACTTTC. This chain joins TRBV5-1 and TRBJ2-6; unclear D gene. Trimming stripped 4 bases from V and 0 bases from J, with 11 bases between. The CDR3 contains 16 residues. Germline V lookup: CDR1 SGHRS, CDR2 YFSETQ.

In the case of this clone: Given a much more abundant clone one base away, this may be a read error. V usage is TRBV14 and J usage is TRBJ2-7; possibly TRBD1 for D (6 bases). V shed 6 bases and J shed 2 bases, with 8 bases lying between them. The germline CDR1 and CDR2 sequences are SGHDN and FVKESK. The CDR3 totals 12 residues. CDR3 residues: CASRGAAYEQYF. The CDR3 DNA is TGTGCCAGCAGGGGGGCAGCCTACGAGCAGTACTTC.

This chain connects TRBV4-3 to TRBJ1-1; possible D gene TRBD1, 6 bases. V was clipped by 3 bases and J by 1 base, with 12 bases between them. This CDR3 has 15 residues. Germline assignment: CDR1 LGHNA and CDR2 YSLEER. In nucleotides, the CDR3 is TGCGCCAGCAGCCAGGAGCCAGGGGCGAACACTGAAGCTTTCTTT. This sequence encodes CASSQEPGANTEAFF.

This clone appeared a few times. The rearrangement links TRBV10-3 to TRBJ2-3, with 7 bases identical to TRBD1. The CDR3 is 16 amino acids. The germline V gene has CDR1 ENHRY and CDR2 SYGVKD. Trimming removed 5 bases from V and 0 bases from J; junction bases left unmatched: 8. The CDR3 sequence: CAISKMTGTSTDTQYF. The CDR3 region has the DNA TGTGCCATCAGTAAAATGACAGGGACAAGCACAGATACGCAGTATTTT.

V is TRBV7-8 and J is TRBJ1-4; weak D call: TRBD1 (5 bases). Between the trimmed V and J ends, which lost 2 bases and 7 bases, there was a span of 17 bases. Germline V lookup: CDR1 SGHVS, CDR2 FQNEAQ. CDR3 length: 16 residues. The CDR3 DNA follows: TGTGCCAGCAGCTTATTGGTCCCAGGAAGGGGTGAAAAACTGTTTTTT. It yields the protein CASSLLVPGRGEKLFF.

The table lists this clone with a few counts. The chain is built from TRBV25-1 and TRBJ1-3; 11 nucleotides align to TRBD1. The CDR3 loop spans 14 amino acids. V gave up 8 bases and J gave up 4 bases; unmatched junction bases: 4. Germline CDR1 and CDR2: MGHDK and SYGVNS. CDR3 protein: CASAGQGAGNTIYF. DNA for the CDR3: TGTGCCAGCGCTGGACAGGGGGCCGGAAACACCATATATTTT.

This clone was seen only once. The chain recombines TRBV7-8 with TRBJ1-2, with D possibly matching TRBD1 (5 bases). V lost 3 bases, J lost 3 bases, and 17 bases lay in between. The CDR3 contains 16 residues. Per the germline V gene, CDR1 is SGHVS and CDR2 is FQNEAQ. The CDR3 here is CASSFSPPGKHYGYTF. Written as DNA, the CDR3 is TGTGCCAGCAGCTTCAGCCCCCCAGGGAAACACTATGGCTACACCTTC.

The chain is built from TRBV5-5 and TRBJ1-1; maybe TRBD1 (5 bases). The CDR3 extends over 14 amino acids. The V end lost 4 bases, the J end lost 0 bases, and 10 bases lay between the germline ends. The germline V gene encodes CDR1 SGHKS and CDR2 YYEKEE (reference sequence). CDR3 nucleotide sequence: TGTGCCAGCAGCCTAGGGACTGTGAACACTGAAGCTTTCTTT. Protein product: CASSLGTVNTEAFF.

The chain carries TRBV18 and TRBJ2-1; 12 bases are a match to TRBD2. The CDR3 runs to 16 residues. Germline CDR1 and CDR2: KGHSH and LQKENI. J lost 9 bases, V lost 3 bases, and 9 bases had no gene match. As DNA, the CDR3 is TGTGCCAGCTCACCTTCGGCTAGCGGGAGGGCTGCTGAGCAGTTCTTC. Protein: CASSPSASGRAAEQFF.

The chain couples TRBV7-2 to TRBJ1-5, with D tentatively TRBD1 (5 bases). The V gene's germline CDR1 is SGHTA and CDR2 FQGNSA. The CDR3 extends over 17 amino acids. Trimming removed 3 bases at V and 2 bases at J, with 17 bases between. CDR3 sequence (DNA): TGTGCCAGCAGCTTTGTCGGGGGAGGATGGGGCAATCAGCCCCAGCATTTT. Translated: CASSFVGGGWGNQPQHF.

The genes are TRBV27 and TRBJ2-7, with D possibly being TRBD2 (7 bases). Germline CDR1 is MNHEY and CDR2 is SMNVEV (reference sequence). V shed 6 bases and J shed 3 bases, with 21 bases lying between them. There are 16 residues in the CDR3. CDR3: CASSLRKGGRNYEQYF. Written as DNA, the CDR3 is TGTGCCAGCAGCTTAAGAAAGGGGGGGAGAAACTACGAGCAGTACTTC.